A single sample gave rise to the 7 T cell receptor beta chains below, sequenced in a study of blood T cell repertoires in COVID-19. Profiling relied on immunoSEQ multiplex PCR, and the TCRdb table lists in-frame clones only, not all of them. Of 100,000 to 150,000 clones in the sample, around three quarters are singletons; the top ten hold around a third. Source material: peripheral blood. The receptors shown here come from a man aged 40-55 years with active or convalescent COVID-19.

This rearrangement joins TRBV4-1 to TRBJ1-5; D may be TRBD1 (5 bases). The V end was cut by 4 bases, the J end by 0 bases, with 10 bases between. The CDR3 covers 15 residues. Germline V CDR1 and CDR2: MGHRA, YSYEKL. The CDR3 sequence: CASSPGHYSNQPQHF. The CDR3 region has the DNA TGCGCCAGCAGCCCTGGACATTATAGCAATCAGCCCCAGCATTTT.

The chain combines TRBV5-1 with TRBJ1-6; D remains ambiguous. Germline V gene lookup returns CDR1 SGHRS and CDR2 YFSETQ. CDR3 length: 16 residues. V dropped 0 bases and J dropped 7 bases, with 14 bases sitting between them. The CDR3 nucleotides read TGCGCCAGCAGCTTGGGTTTGGTCGGTGAAAATTCACCCCTCCACTTT. This encodes CASSLGLVGENSPLHF.

The chain uses TRBV9 and TRBJ2-3, with 14 bases identical to TRBD2. Germline CDR1 reads SGDLS; CDR2 reads YYNGEE. The CDR3 totals 18 residues. The trim removed 4 bases at V and 1 base at J, leaving 8 bases unmatched. This chain's CDR3 is CASSPQPGLAGGTDTQYF. DNA for the CDR3: TGTGCCAGCAGCCCCCAACCGGGACTAGCGGGGGGCACAGATACGCAGTATTTT. Full variable domain (remainder filled in from reference TRBV9 and TRBJ2-3): DSGVTQTPKHLITATGQRVTLRCSPRSGDLSVYWYQQSLDQGLQFLIQYYNGEERAKGNILERFSAQQFPDLHSELNLSSLELGDSALYFCASSPQPGLAGGTDTQYFGPGTRLTVL.

CDR3 in DNA: TGTGCCAGCAGCCCCCTTAGGACTAGCGGGTTCCACAATGAGCAGTTCTTC. This encodes CASSPLRTSGFHNEQFF. This chain joins TRBV7-7 and TRBJ2-1; 11 nucleotides line up with TRBD2. Germline lookup yields CDR1 SSHAT and CDR2 FNYEAQ (reference sequence). V was clipped by 5 bases and J by 5 bases; unmatched bases: 11. CDR3 size: 17 residues.

The chain recombines TRBV29-1 with TRBJ2-7; tentative D call: TRBD1 (8 bases). Germline V gene lookup returns CDR1 SQVTM and CDR2 ANQGSEA. This CDR3 has 15 amino acids. V was pared by 5 bases and J by 2 bases, with 19 bases between. Here the CDR3 DNA reads TGCAGCGTTTCGACAGGGGCCGGGACTACCTACGAGCAGTACTTC. Translating it yields CSVSTGAGTTYEQYF.

This chain connects TRBV28 to TRBJ1-2; the D gene is possibly TRBD1 (6 bases). Germline loops: CDR1 MDHEN, CDR2 SYDVKM. CDR3 length: 15 amino acids. Trimming took off 5 bases at V and 1 base at J, with 14 bases between the two ends. CDR3 coding DNA: TGTGCCAGCAGTGTCCTAACGGACAGTAACTATGGCTACACCTTC. This gives the protein CASSVLTDSNYGYTF.

This clone has a single count. In DNA, the CDR3 is TGTGCCAGCAGCTTTACCCTGCAGGTCAGAGGCTACACCTTC. Protein: CASSFTLQVRGYTF. The chain recombines TRBV5-4 with TRBJ1-2, with no clear D. Per the germline V gene, CDR1 is SGHNT and CDR2 is YYREEE (reference sequence). V dropped 2 bases and J dropped 8 bases, with 16 bases sitting between them. The CDR3 sequence is 14 residues long.